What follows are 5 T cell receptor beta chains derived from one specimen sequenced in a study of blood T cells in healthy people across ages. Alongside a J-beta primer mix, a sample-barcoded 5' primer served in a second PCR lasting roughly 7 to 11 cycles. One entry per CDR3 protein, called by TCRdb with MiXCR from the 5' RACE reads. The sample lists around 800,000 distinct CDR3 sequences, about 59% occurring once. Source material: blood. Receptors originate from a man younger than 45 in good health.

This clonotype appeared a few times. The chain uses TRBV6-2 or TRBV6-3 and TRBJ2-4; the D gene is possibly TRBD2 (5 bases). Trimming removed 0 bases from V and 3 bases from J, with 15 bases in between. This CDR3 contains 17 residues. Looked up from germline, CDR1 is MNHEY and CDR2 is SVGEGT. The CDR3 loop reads CASSYSTGSHIKNIQYF. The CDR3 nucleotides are TGTGCCAGCAGTTACTCAACGGGGAGCCATATCAAAAACATTCAGTACTTC.

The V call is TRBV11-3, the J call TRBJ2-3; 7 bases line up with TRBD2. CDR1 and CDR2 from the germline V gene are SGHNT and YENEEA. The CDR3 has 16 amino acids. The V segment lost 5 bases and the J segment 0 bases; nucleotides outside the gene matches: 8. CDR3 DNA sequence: TGTGCCAGCAGCCCGAGCGGGGACCCTAGCACAGATACGCAGTATTTT. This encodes CASSPSGDPSTDTQYF.

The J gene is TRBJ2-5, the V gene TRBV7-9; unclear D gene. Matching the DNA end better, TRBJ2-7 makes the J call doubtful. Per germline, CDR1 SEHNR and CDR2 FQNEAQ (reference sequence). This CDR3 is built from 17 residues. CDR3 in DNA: TGTGCCAGCAGCCCAACATTTTCGGACGACCTTTCCTACGAGCAGTACTTC. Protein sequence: CASSPTFSDDLSYEQYF.

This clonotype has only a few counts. CDR3 loop: CASSSPGQGALETQYF. CDR3 in DNA: TGTGCCAGCAGCTCCCCGGGACAGGGGGCCTTGGAGACCCAGTACTTC. The rearrangement uses TRBV7-3 and TRBJ2-5; 12 nucleotides align to TRBD1. Losses at the gene ends were 4 bases for V and 5 bases for J; bases not matched to a gene: 8. CDR1 and CDR2 from the germline V gene are SGHTA and FQGTGA. The CDR3 is made up of 16 amino acids.

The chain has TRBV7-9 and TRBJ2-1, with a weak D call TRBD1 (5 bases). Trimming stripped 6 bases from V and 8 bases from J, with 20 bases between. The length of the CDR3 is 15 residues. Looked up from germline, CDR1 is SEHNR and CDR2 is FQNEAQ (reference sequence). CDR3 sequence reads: CASRSLGDSLDEQFF. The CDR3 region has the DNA TGTGCCAGCAGATCCCTCGGCGACAGTTTGGATGAGCAGTTCTTC.